The present T cell receptor (beta chain) was sequenced within a study of blood T cell repertoires in COVID-19. Study-wide context: PBMCs, B-cell-depleted T cells, or T cells were the source of the cDNA or gDNA that made up the material.

Per the authors' pipeline: Nucleated cell counts were estimated from reference gene primer amplification. Generated by immunoSEQ multiplex PCR, the TCRdb table keeps only in-frame clones and is missing some. V and J calls and clone size are as listed in that table; D and trimming were resolved from the DNA. The data show fewer than 350,000 clones, with around 88% seen just once and approximately 5.7% held by the top ten. CDR1 is DFQATT and CDR2 is SNEGSKA in the germline V gene (reference sequence). There are 16 residues in the CDR3. V lost 3 bases and J 0 bases, leaving 15 bases between the germline ends. In terms of age and location, participants ranged from about 18 to 100 years and lived in about two dozen US areas. Categorization into cohorts depended on clinical history that participants reported.

The V and J genes are TRBV20-1 and TRBJ1-5; tentative D call: TRBD1 (5 bases). Sample: PBMCs or T cells enriched from blood (not recorded which). This TCR derives from a woman between 35 and 50 years old who had recovered from COVID-19. The CDR3, as DNA: TGCAGTGCTAGTGGCTGGGAGGGGAATAGCAATCAGCCCCAGCATTTT. Its translation is CSASGWEGNSNQPQHF.